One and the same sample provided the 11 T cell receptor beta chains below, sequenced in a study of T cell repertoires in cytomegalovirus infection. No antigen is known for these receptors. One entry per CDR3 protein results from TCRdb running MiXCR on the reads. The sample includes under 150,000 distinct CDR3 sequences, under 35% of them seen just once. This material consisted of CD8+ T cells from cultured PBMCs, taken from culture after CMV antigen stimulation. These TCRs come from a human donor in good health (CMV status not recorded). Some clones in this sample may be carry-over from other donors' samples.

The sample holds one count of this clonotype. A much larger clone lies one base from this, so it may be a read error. The CDR3 loop reads CATSLLVSGSNTGELFF. The CDR3 nucleotides are TGTGCCACCAGCTTATTGGTCAGCGGATCGAACACCGGGGAGCTGTTTTTT. The chain couples TRBV7-8 to TRBJ2-2; maybe TRBD2 (5 bases). The germline gives CDR1 SGHVS, CDR2 FQNEAQ. The CDR3 is 17 residues long.

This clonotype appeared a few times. CDR3 sequence reads: CASSFLAGNTEAFF. CDR3 sequence (DNA): TGTGCCAGCAGCTTCCTCGCAGGGAACACTGAAGCTTTCTTT. The chain links TRBV7-9 to TRBJ1-1; D not resolved. The V end was cut by 3 bases, the J end by 1 base, with 9 bases between. Germline V gives CDR1 SEHNR, CDR2 FQNEAQ (reference sequence). CDR3 length: 14 residues.

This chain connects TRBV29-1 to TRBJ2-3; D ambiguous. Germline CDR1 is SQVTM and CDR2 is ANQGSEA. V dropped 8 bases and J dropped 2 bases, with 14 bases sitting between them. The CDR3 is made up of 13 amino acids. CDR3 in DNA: TGCAGCCCGCGAAAGGACCTCACAGATACGCAGTATTTT. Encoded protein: CSPRKDLTDTQYF.

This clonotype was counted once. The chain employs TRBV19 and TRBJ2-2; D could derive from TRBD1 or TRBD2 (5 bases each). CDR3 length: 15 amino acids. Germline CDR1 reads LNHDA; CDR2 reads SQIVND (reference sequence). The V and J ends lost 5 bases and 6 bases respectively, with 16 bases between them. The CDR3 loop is CASSPGPGWAGELFF. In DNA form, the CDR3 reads TGTGCCAGTAGTCCGGGGCCCGGGTGGGCCGGGGAGCTGTTTTTT.

CDR3 nucleotides: TGTGCCATCAGTGAGCGGGGGCCGGGACTAGCGGGCAATGAGCAGTTCTTC. This encodes CAISERGPGLAGNEQFF. The chain couples TRBV10-3 to TRBJ2-1, with TRBD2 matching 12 bases. CDR3 length equals 17 residues. V shed 2 bases, J shed 6 bases, and the junction held 8 bases outside the gene matches. Per the germline V gene, CDR1 is ENHRY and CDR2 is SYGVKD.

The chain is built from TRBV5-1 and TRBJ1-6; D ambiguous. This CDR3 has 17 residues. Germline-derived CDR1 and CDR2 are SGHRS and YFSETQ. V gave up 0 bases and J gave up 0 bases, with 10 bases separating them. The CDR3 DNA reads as TGCGCCAGCAGCTTGGGGGGTGTGGGCTCCTATAATTCACCCCTCCACTTT. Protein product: CASSLGGVGSYNSPLHF. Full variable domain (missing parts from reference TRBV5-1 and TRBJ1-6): KAGVTQTPRYLIKTRGQQVTLSCSPISGHRSVSWYQQTPGQGLQFLFEYFSETQRNKGNFPGRFSGRQFSNSRSEMNVSTLELGDSALYLCASSLGGVGSYNSPLHFGNGTRLTVT.

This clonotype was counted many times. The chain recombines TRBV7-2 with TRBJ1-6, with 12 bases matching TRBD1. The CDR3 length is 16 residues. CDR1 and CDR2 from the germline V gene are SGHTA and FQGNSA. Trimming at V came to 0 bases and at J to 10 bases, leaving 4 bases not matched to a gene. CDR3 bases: TGTGCCAGCAGCTTAGCGGGAGGGACAGGGGGCTCACCCCTCCACTTT. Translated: CASSLAGGTGGSPLHF. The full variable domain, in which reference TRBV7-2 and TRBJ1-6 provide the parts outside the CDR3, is GAGVSQSPSNKVTEKGKDVELRCDPISGHTALYWYRQSLGQGLEFLIYFQGNSAPDKSGLPSDRFSAERTGGSVSTLTIQRTQQEDSAVYLCASSLAGGTGGSPLHFGNGTRLTVT.

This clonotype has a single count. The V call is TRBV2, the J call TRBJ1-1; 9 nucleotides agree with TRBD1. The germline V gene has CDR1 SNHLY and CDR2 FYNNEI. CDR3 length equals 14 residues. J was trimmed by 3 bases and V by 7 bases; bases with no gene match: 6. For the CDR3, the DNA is TGTGCCAGCAAAACAGGGGGCGAATACACTGAAGCTTTCTTT. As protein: CASKTGGEYTEAFF.

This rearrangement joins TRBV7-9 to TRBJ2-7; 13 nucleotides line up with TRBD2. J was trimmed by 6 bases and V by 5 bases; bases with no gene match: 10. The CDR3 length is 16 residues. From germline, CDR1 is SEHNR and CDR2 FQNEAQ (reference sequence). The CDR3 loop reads CASSGGLAGTLVEQYF. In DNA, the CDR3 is TGTGCCAGCAGCGGGGGACTAGCGGGGACTCTCGTCGAGCAGTACTTC.

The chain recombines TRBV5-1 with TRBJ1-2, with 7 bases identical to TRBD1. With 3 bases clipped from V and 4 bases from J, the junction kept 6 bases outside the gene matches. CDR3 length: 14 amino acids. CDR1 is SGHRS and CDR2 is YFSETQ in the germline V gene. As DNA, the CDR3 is TGCGCCAGCAGCTGGACCCAGGGGGGCTATGGCTACACCTTC. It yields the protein CASSWTQGGYGYTF. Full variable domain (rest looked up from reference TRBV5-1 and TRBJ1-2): KAGVTQTPRYLIKTRGQQVTLSCSPISGHRSVSWYQQTPGQGLQFLFEYFSETQRNKGNFPGRFSGRQFSNSRSEMNVSTLELGDSALYLCASSWTQGGYGYTFGSGTRLTVV.

The DNA of the CDR3 is TGTGCCAGCAGTGTGGACAGGGCGCCTAGCGGAAGCACAGATACGCAGTATTTT. Its protein is CASSVDRAPSGSTDTQYF. The chain uses TRBV27 and TRBJ2-3; D may be TRBD1 (8 bases). CDR1 and CDR2 (germline): MNHEY, SMNVEV (reference sequence). The V and J ends lost 5 bases and 0 bases respectively, with 21 bases between them. This CDR3 is 18 amino acids long.